The rows below give T cell receptor beta chains drawn from one sample of a study of PD-1 blockade in mismatch repair-deficient tumors. Measured with immunoSEQ multiplex PCR; TCRdb has only the in-frame clones, and not every one. The repertoire consists of 30,000 to 45,000 clones, with 85% occurring once and the leading ten covering about 4%. Sequenced material: peripheral blood, taken around 75 weeks after starting pembrolizumab. Receptors were obtained from an adult with mismatch repair-deficient cancer. CDR3s include the opening cysteine and the closing phenylalanine or tryptophan. The order of the fields is D gene, V gene, clone size, J gene, CDR3 protein, CDR3 DNA. The D gene is left open where the match is weak. The listing skips clone size in some rows; elsewhere it reads once, few, many or a size class.

.	TRBV9	once	TRBJ1-1	CASSVGSDTEAFF	TGTGCCAGCAGCGTAGGCTCAGACACTGAAGCTTTCTTT
TRBD1	TRBV7-2	once	TRBJ2-3	CASSRWTGRSTDTQYF	TGTGCCAGCAGCCGATGGACAGGGAGGTCCACAGATACGCAGTATTTT
TRBD2	TRBV11-2	once	TRBJ2-7	CASSFTVAGGRDKDEQYF	TGTGCCAGCAGCTTTACGGTCGCGGGAGGGCGAGACAAGGACGAGCAGTACTTC
TRBD2	TRBV4-3	.	TRBJ2-1	CASSQERGAGNNEQFF	TGCGCCAGCAGCCAAGAACGGGGAGCGGGGAACAATGAGCAGTTCTTC
.	TRBV7-9	.	TRBJ2-1	CASSPVFTGENEQFF	TGTGCCAGCAGCCCCGTTTTTACGGGAGAAAATGAGCAGTTCTTC
.	TRBV29-1	.	TRBJ2-7	CSVGGEGLSYEQYF	TGCAGCGTTGGGGGCGAGGGGTTGAGCTACGAGCAGTACTTC
.	TRBV19	.	TRBJ2-2	CASSIPGQNTGELFF	TGTGCCAGTAGTATTCCGGGACAGAACACCGGGGAGCTGTTTTTT
.	TRBV7-8	few	TRBJ2-7	CASSYRDQYYEQYF	TGTGCCAGCAGCTACCGGGACCAGTACTACGAGCAGTACTTC
.	TRBV27	.	TRBJ2-1	CASSLGFRNEQFF	TGTGCCAGCAGTTTGGGGTTTCGGAATGAGCAGTTCTTC
.	TRBV7-9	.	TRBJ1-2	CASSSPPTNYGYTF	TGTGCCAGCAGCTCCCCCCCTACTAACTATGGCTACACCTTC
.	TRBV5-1	.	TRBJ1-2	CASSLETDVGYGYTF	TGCGCCAGCAGCTTGGAGACGGACGTGGGCTATGGCTACACCTTC
TRBD1	TRBV5-4	.	TRBJ2-7	CASSLAGTGGYEQYF	TGTGCCAGCAGCTTGGCCGGGACAGGGGGCTACGAGCAGTACTTC
TRBD1	TRBV29-1	once	TRBJ2-3	CSAGTVNTDTQYF	TGCAGCGCCGGGACAGTGAACACAGATACGCAGTATTTT
TRBD1	TRBV5-4	.	TRBJ1-2	CASSQGQGAYGYTF	TGTGCCAGCAGCCAAGGACAGGGGGCATATGGCTACACCTTC
TRBD1	TRBV7-8	.	TRBJ1-2	CASSLGDRGPIYGYTF	TGTGCCAGCAGCTTAGGAGACAGGGGGCCGATATATGGCTACACCTTC
TRBD2	TRBV7-9	.	TRBJ2-3	CASSARLAGIHQDTQYF	TGTGCCAGCAGCGCCCGACTAGCGGGCATCCACCAAGATACGCAGTATTTT
TRBD2	TRBV6-5	.	TRBJ2-1	CASSSGLAPYNEQFF	TGTGCCAGCAGTTCCGGACTAGCGCCCTACAATGAGCAGTTCTTC
.	TRBV5-4	few	TRBJ1-2	CASSLAPDNYGYTF	TGTGCCAGCAGCTTGGCACCGGATAACTATGGCTACACCTTC
.	TRBV6-6	.	TRBJ2-5	CASDLGGLAVERTQYF	TGTGCCAGCGACCTCGGGGGGCTAGCGGTAGAGAGGACCCAGTACTTC
.	TRBV5-1	.	TRBJ2-5	CASKREPVAYGRETQYF	TGCGCCAGCAAAAGGGAGCCGGTGGCCTATGGTCGGGAGACCCAGTACTTC
.	TRBV6-5	.	TRBJ1-2	CASSNTGAYGYTF	TGTGCCAGCAGTAATACAGGAGCCTATGGCTACACCTTC
TRBD2	TRBV7-8	.	TRBJ2-5	CASSLGREAAETQYF	TGTGCCAGCAGCTTGGGGCGGGAGGCAGCGGAGACCCAGTACTTC
TRBD1	TRBV7-9	.	TRBJ1-1	CASSRGQADTEAFF	TGTGCCAGCAGCCGCGGACAGGCTGACACTGAAGCTTTCTTT
TRBD2	TRBV19	.	TRBJ2-4	CASSSSGSRGYIQYF	TGTGCCAGTAGTTCTAGCGGGAGCCGAGGATACATTCAGTACTTC
.	TRBV7-7	.	TRBJ2-2	CASSLALRAGELFF	TGTGCTAGCAGCTTAGCGCTTCGCGCCGGGGAGCTGTTTTTT
TRBD1	TRBV4-2	.	TRBJ2-1	CASSQSRDSEQFF	TGTGCCAGCAGCCAATCCCGGGACAGTGAGCAGTTCTTC
.	TRBV2	.	TRBJ1-2	CASSESGQNLGYTF	TGTGCCAGCAGTGAATCGGGGCAGAATTTGGGCTACACCTTC
TRBD2	TRBV4-2	.	TRBJ2-1	CASSQGLAGGPYNEQFF	TGTGCCAGCAGCCAAGGACTAGCGGGAGGCCCCTACAATGAGCAGTTCTTC
.	TRBV5-6	.	TRBJ2-7	CASSPAGHHYEQYF	TGTGCCAGCAGCCCTGCGGGACACCACTACGAGCAGTACTTC